This T cell receptor beta chain was captured in a study of blood T cells in healthy people across ages. Primed by a sample-barcoded 5' primer and a J-beta primer mix, a second PCR proceeded for about 6 to 12 cycles. TCRdb processed the 5' RACE reads anew with MiXCR; each CDR3 protein has one entry. The sample shows more than 1,000,000 distinct CDR3 sequences, approximately 26% of them seen only once. For this clonotype: Its antigen is undetermined.

V gave up 7 bases and J gave up 1 base, with 16 bases separating them. Germline V gene sequence: CDR1 SEHNR, CDR2 FQNEAQ (reference sequence). This CDR3 has 15 amino acids. Notes on the study in general: Unsorted PBMCs prevented conclusive naive versus antigen-experienced comparison. Older age coincided with a roughly linear decline in TCR beta diversity per million T cells. Long-lived and aged donors differed, with more naive CD4+ cells and higher diversity in the long-lived.

The draw of peripheral blood yielded roughly 10 milliliters from each donor. The sample also formed part of further work on T cells of mothers and their children.

The chain couples TRBV7-9 to TRBJ1-1; TRBD1 might be the D (5 bases). The sequence was obtained from a girl aged 2-9 years in good health. The source material was blood. The CDR3 loop is CASTREKTGNTEAFF. Written as DNA, the CDR3 is TGTGCCAGCACTAGAGAGAAAACAGGGAACACTGAAGCTTTCTTT.